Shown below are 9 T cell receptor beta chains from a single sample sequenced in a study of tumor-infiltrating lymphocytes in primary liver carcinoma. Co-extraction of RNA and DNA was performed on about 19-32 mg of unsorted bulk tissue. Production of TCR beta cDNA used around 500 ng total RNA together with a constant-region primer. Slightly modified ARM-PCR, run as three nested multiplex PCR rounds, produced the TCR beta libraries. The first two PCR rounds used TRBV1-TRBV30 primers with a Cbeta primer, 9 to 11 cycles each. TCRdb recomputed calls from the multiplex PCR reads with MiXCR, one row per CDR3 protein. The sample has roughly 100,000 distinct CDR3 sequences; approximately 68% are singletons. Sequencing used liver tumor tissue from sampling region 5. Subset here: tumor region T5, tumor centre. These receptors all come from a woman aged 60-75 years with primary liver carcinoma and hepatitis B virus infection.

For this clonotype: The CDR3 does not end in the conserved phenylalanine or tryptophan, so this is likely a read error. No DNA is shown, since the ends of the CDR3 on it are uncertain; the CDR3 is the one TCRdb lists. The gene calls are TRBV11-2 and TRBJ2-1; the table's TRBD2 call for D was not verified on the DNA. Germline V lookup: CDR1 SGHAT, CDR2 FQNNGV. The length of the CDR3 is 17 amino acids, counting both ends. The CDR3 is CASSRRLAGWPGDEQFL.

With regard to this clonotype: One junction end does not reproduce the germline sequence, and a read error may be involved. CDR3 DNA sequence: TGCAGCATTGAAGAAAAGGGTCGCGAGCAATACTTC. Translating it yields CSIEEKGREQYF. The chain employs TRBV29-1 and TRBJ2-7; D uncertain. The CDR3 is 12 amino acids. Germline-derived CDR1 and CDR2 are SQVTM and ANQGSEA.

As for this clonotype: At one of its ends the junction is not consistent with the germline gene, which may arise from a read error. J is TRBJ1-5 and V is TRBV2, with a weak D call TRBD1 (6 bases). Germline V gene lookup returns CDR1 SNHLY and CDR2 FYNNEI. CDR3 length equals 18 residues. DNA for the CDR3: TGTGCCAGCAGCACTAAAACGGGGGGGGCGAGCGTCAATCAGCACCAGCATTTT. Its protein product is CASSTKTGGASVNQHQHF.

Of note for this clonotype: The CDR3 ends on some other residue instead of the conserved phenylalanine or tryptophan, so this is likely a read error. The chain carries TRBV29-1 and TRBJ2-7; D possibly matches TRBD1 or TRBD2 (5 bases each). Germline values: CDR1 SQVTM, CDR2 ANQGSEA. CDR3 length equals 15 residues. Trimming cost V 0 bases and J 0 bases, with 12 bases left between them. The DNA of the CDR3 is TGCAGCGTTGAAGAAGGGACGCCAGGCTCCTACGAGCAGTACTCC. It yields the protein CSVEEGTPGSYEQYS.

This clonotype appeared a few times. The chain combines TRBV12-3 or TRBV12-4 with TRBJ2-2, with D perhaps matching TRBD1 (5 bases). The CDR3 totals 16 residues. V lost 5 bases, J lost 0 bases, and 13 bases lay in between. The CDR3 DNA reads TGTGCCAGCAGTCCGCGGACATGCGCGAACACCGGGGAGCTGTTTTTT. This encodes CASSPRTCANTGELFF.

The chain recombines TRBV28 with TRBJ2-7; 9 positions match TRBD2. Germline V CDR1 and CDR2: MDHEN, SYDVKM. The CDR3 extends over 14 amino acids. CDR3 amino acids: CVTDRTSADYEQYF. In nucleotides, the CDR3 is TGTGTCACCGACAGGACTAGCGCCGACTACGAGCAGTACTTC.

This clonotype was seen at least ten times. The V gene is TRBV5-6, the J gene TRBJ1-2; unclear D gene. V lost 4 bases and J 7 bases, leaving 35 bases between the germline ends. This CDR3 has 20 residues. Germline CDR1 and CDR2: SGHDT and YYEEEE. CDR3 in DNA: TGTGCCAGCAGCCCGCTGGCGGGCTTGGATCACGGGGAAGTAGACTCTGGCTACACCTTC. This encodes CASSPLAGLDHGEVDSGYTF.

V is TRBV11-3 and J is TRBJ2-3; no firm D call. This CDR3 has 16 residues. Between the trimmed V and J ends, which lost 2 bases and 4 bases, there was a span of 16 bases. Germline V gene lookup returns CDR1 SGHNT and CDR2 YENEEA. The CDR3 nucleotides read TGTGCCAGCAGCTTAAGCTGTGGCGGCCCCGCAGATACGCAGTATTTT. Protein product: CASSLSCGGPADTQYF.

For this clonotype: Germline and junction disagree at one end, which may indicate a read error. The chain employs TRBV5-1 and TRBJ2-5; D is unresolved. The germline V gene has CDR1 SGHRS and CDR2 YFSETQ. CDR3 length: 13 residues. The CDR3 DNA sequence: TGCGCCTGCAGCCTAGGTGGGCAAGAGACCCAGTACTTC. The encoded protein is CACSLGGQETQYF.